The 21 T cell receptor beta chains presented below share a single source sample, sequenced in a study of early T cells in non-severe SARS-CoV-2 infection. TCRdb re-called the 5' RACE reads with MiXCR, one entry per CDR3 protein. The sample yields about 41,000 distinct CDR3 sequences, about a tenth seen once. The sample taken for sequencing was whole blood. These receptors came from an adult who was a healthcare worker with PCR-confirmed SARS-CoV-2 infection or an uninfected control (not recorded which).

The chain employs TRBV7-2 and TRBJ2-3; TRBD1 matches 11 bases. Per the germline V gene, CDR1 is SGHTA and CDR2 is FQGNSA. V gave up 6 bases and J gave up 6 bases; unmatched junction bases: 5. This CDR3 contains 14 residues. The CDR3 bases are TGTGCCAGCAGAGGACAGGGGGCAGGTGATACGCAGTATTTT. Amino acid sequence: CASRGQGAGDTQYF.

Ten or more counts support this clonotype. The genes are TRBV2 and TRBJ2-7, with D perhaps TRBD1 (5 bases). CDR1 is SNHLY and CDR2 is FYNNEI in the germline V gene. The CDR3 runs 15 residues. V was cut by 6 bases and J by 3 bases, with 18 bases left in between. The CDR3 region has the DNA TGTGCCAGCAGGCAGGGTCAGCCGTTCAACTACGAGCAGTACTTC. Protein sequence: CASRQGQPFNYEQYF.

This clonotype has only a few counts. The chain uses TRBV5-4 and TRBJ2-3; tentatively, D is TRBD1 (5 bases). CDR1 is SGHNT and CDR2 is YYREEE in the germline V gene (reference sequence). The CDR3 consists of 13 residues. V was clipped by 9 bases and J by 2 bases, with 13 bases between them. The CDR3 DNA sequence: TGTGCCACCAGGGCAGGTAACACAGATACGCAGTATTTT. As protein: CATRAGNTDTQYF.

This clonotype occurred a few times. This chain links TRBV7-2 with TRBJ2-7; tentatively, D is TRBD2 (5 bases). This CDR3 region has 15 residues. V was clipped by 1 base and J by 3 bases, with 13 bases between them. Germline V gene lookup returns CDR1 SGHTA and CDR2 FQGNSA. The chain's CDR3 is CASSLVSSPVYEQYF. CDR3 DNA: TGTGCCAGCAGCTTAGTTTCTAGCCCCGTCTACGAGCAGTACTTC.

This chain joins TRBV7-9 and TRBJ2-7; 9 bases line up with TRBD1. Losses at the gene ends were 5 bases for V and 5 bases for J; bases not matched to a gene: 13. From germline, CDR1 is SEHNR and CDR2 FQNEAQ (reference sequence). CDR3 length: 16 residues. The CDR3 region has the DNA TGTGCCAGCAGCCCAAGATCAGGGACAGGGATCGACGAGCAGTACTTC. Translation: CASSPRSGTGIDEQYF.

The CDR3 here is CAISRTEANSPLHF. In DNA form, the CDR3 reads TGTGCCATCAGTCGGACAGAGGCTAATTCACCCCTCCACTTT. The chain recombines TRBV10-3 with TRBJ1-6, with a possible D match to TRBD1 (6 bases). CDR1 and CDR2 from the germline V gene are ENHRY and SYGVKD. V was clipped by 5 bases and J by 6 bases, with 11 bases between them. This CDR3 is 14 amino acids long.

The chain carries TRBV3-1 and TRBJ2-5; D is ambiguous. V was cut by 3 bases and J by 1 base, with 6 bases left in between. Germline CDR1 LGHDT, CDR2 YNNKEL (reference sequence). This CDR3 is built from 13 residues. The CDR3 sequence: CASSQPIQETQYF. The CDR3 DNA reads as TGTGCCAGCAGCCAGCCGATCCAAGAGACCCAGTACTTC.

The CDR3 protein is CASSLGLAEGNEQFF. DNA of the CDR3: TGTGCCAGCAGCTTAGGGCTAGCGGAGGGGAATGAGCAGTTCTTC. The gene calls are TRBV7-8 and TRBJ2-1; 7 nucleotides agree with TRBD2. Germline values: CDR1 SGHVS, CDR2 FQNEAQ. This CDR3 contains 15 residues. The V segment lost 1 base and the J segment 7 bases; nucleotides outside the gene matches: 7.

In this sample, this clonotype is medium-sized (0.01 to 0.1%). The rearrangement joins TRBV3-2 to TRBJ1-2; the tabulated D call, TRBD1, remains unverified against the DNA. TRBV3-2 is a listed pseudogene. The CDR3 is 14 amino acids. The CDR3 nucleotides read TGTGCCAGCCTAGAGGGGTTTGTCGATGGCGGCTACACCTTC. As protein: CASLEGFVDGGYTF.

The sample holds many counts of this clonotype. This rearrangement joins TRBV3-1 to TRBJ1-2; D is unresolved. Germline CDR1 and CDR2: LGHDT and YNNKEL (reference sequence). The CDR3 sequence is 13 residues long. The V end was cut by 2 bases, the J end by 7 bases, with 11 bases between. CDR3 in DNA: TGTGCCAGCAGCCAACTTCGGGAGGCTGGCTACACCTTC. Its protein is CASSQLREAGYTF.

The rearrangement uses TRBV15 and TRBJ1-1, with 7 positions matching TRBD1. Germline CDR1 is LNHNV and CDR2 is YYDKDF (reference sequence). J lost 4 bases, V lost 4 bases, and 6 bases had no gene match. CDR3 size: 14 residues. CDR3 sequence (DNA): TGTGCCACCAGCAAAAACAGGGGAATCACTGAAGCTTTCTTT. Amino acids: CATSKNRGITEAFF.

This clonotype appeared many times. This chain's CDR3 is CASSLGSGPNEQFF. The CDR3, as DNA: TGTGCCAGCAGCTTAGGCAGCGGGCCCAATGAGCAGTTCTTC. The chain has TRBV7-2 and TRBJ2-1; a possible D gene is TRBD2 (6 bases). The V and J ends lost 1 base and 6 bases respectively, with 10 bases between them. Germline V CDR1 and CDR2: SGHTA, FQGNSA. The CDR3 sequence is 14 residues long.

This clonotype has more than one count but fewer than ten. This chain connects TRBV9 to TRBJ2-5; possibly TRBD2 for D (6 bases). V was shortened by 0 bases and J by 4 bases, with 13 bases between the two germline ends. This CDR3 spans 15 amino acids. Germline V gives CDR1 SGDLS, CDR2 YYNGEE. CDR3 region: CASSVGGGFGETQYF. The CDR3 DNA is TGTGCCAGCAGCGTAGGTGGGGGGTTCGGAGAGACCCAGTACTTC.

This CDR3 reads CASSLVSGGQSDTQYF. CDR3 bases: TGTGCCAGCAGCTTAGTGAGCGGGGGGCAGTCAGATACGCAGTATTTT. The rearrangement joins TRBV7-8 to TRBJ2-3; 9 bases fit TRBD2. Germline lookup yields CDR1 SGHVS and CDR2 FQNEAQ. This CDR3 has 16 amino acids. Trimming at V came to 1 base and at J to 4 bases, leaving 6 bases not matched to a gene.

On this clonotype itself: The junction differs from germline at one of its ends, possibly a read error. V and J are TRBV7-7 and TRBJ2-3; D assignment may be TRBD1 or TRBD2 (5 bases each). CDR3 length: 15 residues. The germline V gene encodes CDR1 SSHAT and CDR2 FNYEAQ (reference sequence). In DNA, the CDR3 is TGTGCTAGCAGCGGCGGGCCACAGGATATAGATACGCAGTATTTT. Protein product: CASSGGPQDIDTQYF.

This clonotype counts as medium-sized. The V and J genes are TRBV10-2 and TRBJ1-5; maybe TRBD1 (5 bases). Germline lookup yields CDR1 WSHSY and CDR2 SAAADI. V was pared by 6 bases and J by 6 bases, with 15 bases between. The CDR3 extends over 14 amino acids. DNA for the CDR3: TGCGCCAGCAGGTCCGGGGGGGGGAGTCAGCCCCAGCATTTT. The encoded protein is CASRSGGGSQPQHF.

The chain couples TRBV20-1 to TRBJ1-6; D is possibly TRBD1 (5 bases). This CDR3 comprises 15 residues. CDR1 is DFQATT and CDR2 is SNEGSKA in the germline V gene (reference sequence). The V gene lost 5 bases and the J gene lost 0 bases, with 11 bases spanning the gap. DNA of the CDR3: TGCAGTGCTCGACAGCGAAGCTCCTATAATTCACCCCTCCACTTT. This translates into CSARQRSSYNSPLHF.

This clonotype was detected a few times. CDR3 sequence (DNA): TGTGCCACCAGTGATTTCCGGGACTACACAGATACGCAGTATTTT. This encodes CATSDFRDYTDTQYF. The genes are TRBV24-1 and TRBJ2-3; TRBD2 matches at 7 bases. Trimming cost V 1 base and J 2 bases; bases outside gene matches: 2. CDR3 length: 15 amino acids. The V gene's germline CDR1 is KGHDR and CDR2 SFDVKD.

Here the CDR3 reads CASSQEGTGGFQETQYF. The CDR3 DNA reads as TGCGCCAGCAGCCAAGAAGGGACAGGGGGGTTCCAAGAGACCCAGTACTTC. V is TRBV4-3 and J is TRBJ2-5, with TRBD1 identical over 11 bases. The CDR3 is 17 residues long. J gave up 1 base and V 0 bases, and 4 bases lay outside the gene matches. Germline-derived CDR1 and CDR2 are LGHNA and YSLEER.

In its sample, this clonotype ranks as medium-sized (0.01 to 0.1%). The rearrangement uses TRBV6-5 and TRBJ2-5; the match to TRBD1 covers 8 bases. V lost 2 bases and J lost 4; bases outside the gene matches: 3. CDR1 and CDR2 (germline): MNHEY, SVGAGI. This CDR3 region has 14 residues. CDR3 sequence reads: CASSYGQGGETQYF. In DNA, the CDR3 is TGTGCCAGCAGTTACGGACAGGGTGGAGAGACCCAGTACTTC.

This clonotype was seen once. A read error is possible here, since a much larger clone lies one base away. The J gene is TRBJ1-3, the V gene TRBV12-3 or TRBV12-4, with D unclear. Trimming removed 4 bases from V and 0 bases from J, with 16 bases in between. This CDR3 has 17 amino acids. For the CDR3, the DNA is TGTGCCAGCAGTTCCGACGTCATGGGTTACTCTGGAAACACCATATATTTT. Translation gives CASSSDVMGYSGNTIYF.